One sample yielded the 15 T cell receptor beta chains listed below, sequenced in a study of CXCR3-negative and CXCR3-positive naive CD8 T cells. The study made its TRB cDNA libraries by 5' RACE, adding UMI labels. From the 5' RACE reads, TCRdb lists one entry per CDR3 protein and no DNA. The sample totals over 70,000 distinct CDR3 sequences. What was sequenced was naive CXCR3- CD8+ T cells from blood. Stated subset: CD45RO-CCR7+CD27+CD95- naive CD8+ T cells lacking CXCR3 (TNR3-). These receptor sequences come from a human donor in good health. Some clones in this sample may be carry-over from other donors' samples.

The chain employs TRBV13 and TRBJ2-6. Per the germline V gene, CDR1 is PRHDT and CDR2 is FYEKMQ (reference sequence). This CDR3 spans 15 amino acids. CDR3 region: CASRVRYSGANVLTF.

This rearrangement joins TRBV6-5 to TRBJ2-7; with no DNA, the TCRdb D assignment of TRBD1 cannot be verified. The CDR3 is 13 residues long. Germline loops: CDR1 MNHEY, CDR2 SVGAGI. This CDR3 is CASSYIQGYEQYF.

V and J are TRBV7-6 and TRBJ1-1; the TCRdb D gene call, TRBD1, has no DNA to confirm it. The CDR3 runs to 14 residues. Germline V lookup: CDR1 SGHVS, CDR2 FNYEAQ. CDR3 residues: CASSGSGGNTEAFF.

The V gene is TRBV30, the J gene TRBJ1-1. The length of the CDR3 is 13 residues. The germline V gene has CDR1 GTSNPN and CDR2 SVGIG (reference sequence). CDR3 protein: CAWSAPGYTEAFF.

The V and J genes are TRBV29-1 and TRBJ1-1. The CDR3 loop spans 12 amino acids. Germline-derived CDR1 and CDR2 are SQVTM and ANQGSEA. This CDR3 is CSVEDGPVEAFF.

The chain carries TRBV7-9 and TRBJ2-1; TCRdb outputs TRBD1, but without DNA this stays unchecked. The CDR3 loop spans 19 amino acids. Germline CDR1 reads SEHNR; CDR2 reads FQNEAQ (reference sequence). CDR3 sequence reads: CASSRRTGGPWGSYNEQFF.

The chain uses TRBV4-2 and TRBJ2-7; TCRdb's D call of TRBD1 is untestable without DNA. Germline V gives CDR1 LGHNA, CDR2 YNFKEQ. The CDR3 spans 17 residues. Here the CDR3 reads CASSQDYRGVEYYEQYF.

CDR3 region: CASSFRREGANVLTF. The V gene is TRBV27, the J gene TRBJ2-6; without DNA, the TCRdb call of TRBD2 cannot be checked. Germline assignment: CDR1 MNHEY and CDR2 SMNVEV (reference sequence). CDR3 length equals 15 residues.

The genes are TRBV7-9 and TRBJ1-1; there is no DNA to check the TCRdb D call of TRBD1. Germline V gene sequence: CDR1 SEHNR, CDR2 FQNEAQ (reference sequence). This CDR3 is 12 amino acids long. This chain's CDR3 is CASSPRGTEALF.

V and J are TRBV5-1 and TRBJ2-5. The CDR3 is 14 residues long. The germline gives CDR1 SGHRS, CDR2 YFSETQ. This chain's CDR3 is CASSSLMGLETQYF.

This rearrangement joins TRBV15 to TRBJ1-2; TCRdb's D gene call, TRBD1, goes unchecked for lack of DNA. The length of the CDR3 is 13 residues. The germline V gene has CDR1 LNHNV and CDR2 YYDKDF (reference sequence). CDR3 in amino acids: CATSTTGGGGYTF.

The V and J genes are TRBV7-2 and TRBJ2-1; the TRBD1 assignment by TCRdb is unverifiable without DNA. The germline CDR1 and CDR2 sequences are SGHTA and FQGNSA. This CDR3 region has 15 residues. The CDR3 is CASRDGTVSYNEQFF.

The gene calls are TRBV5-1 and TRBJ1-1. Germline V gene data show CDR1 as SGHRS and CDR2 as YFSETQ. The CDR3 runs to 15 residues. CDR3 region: CASSSSGDLNTEAFF.

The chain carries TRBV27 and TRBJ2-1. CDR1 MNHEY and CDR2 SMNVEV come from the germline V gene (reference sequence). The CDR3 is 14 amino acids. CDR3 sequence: CASSLRAGYNEQFF.

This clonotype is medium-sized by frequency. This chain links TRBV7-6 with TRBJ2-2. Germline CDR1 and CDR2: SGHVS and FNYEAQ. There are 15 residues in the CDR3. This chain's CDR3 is CASSLEAELTGELFF.